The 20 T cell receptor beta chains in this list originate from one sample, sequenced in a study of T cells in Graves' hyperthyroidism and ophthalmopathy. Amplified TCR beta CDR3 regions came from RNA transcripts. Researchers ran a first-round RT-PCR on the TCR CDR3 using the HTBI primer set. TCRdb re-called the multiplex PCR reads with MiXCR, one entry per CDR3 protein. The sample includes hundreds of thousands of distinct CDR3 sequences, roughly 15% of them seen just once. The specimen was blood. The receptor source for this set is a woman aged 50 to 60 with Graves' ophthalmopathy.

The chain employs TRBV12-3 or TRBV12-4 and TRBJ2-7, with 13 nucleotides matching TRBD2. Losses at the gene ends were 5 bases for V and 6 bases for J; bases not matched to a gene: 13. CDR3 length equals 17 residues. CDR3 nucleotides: TGTGCCAGCAGTCGGACTAGCGGGAGCGGGGGGAGGTCCGAGCAGTACTTC. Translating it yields CASSRTSGSGGRSEQYF.

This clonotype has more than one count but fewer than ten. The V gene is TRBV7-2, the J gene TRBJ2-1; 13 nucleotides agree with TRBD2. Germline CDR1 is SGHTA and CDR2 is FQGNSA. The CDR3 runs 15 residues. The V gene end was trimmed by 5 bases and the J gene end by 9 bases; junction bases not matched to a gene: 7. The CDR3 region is CASSQGLAGVSEQFF. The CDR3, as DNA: TGTGCCAGCAGCCAAGGACTAGCGGGAGTTAGTGAGCAGTTCTTC.

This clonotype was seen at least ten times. Written as DNA, the CDR3 is TGTGCCAGCGTTGACAGGGTGAACACTGAAGCTTTCTTT. Translated, it gives CASVDRVNTEAFF. V gene TRBV6-1 combines with J gene TRBJ1-1, with 7 bases identical to TRBD1. This CDR3 has 13 residues. With V trimmed by 8 bases and J by 0 bases, 3 bases remained unmatched. Germline V lookup: CDR1 MNHNS, CDR2 SASEGT.

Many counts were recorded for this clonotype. The CDR3 DNA follows: TGCGCCAGCAGCTTGGAATCATCATGGACCGGGGAGCTGTTTTTT. Its protein is CASSLESSWTGELFF. The genes are TRBV5-1 and TRBJ2-2; D gene unclear. Germline V gene sequence: CDR1 SGHRS, CDR2 YFSETQ. Trimming left V 0 bases short and J 5 bases short, with 11 bases between. The CDR3 covers 15 residues.

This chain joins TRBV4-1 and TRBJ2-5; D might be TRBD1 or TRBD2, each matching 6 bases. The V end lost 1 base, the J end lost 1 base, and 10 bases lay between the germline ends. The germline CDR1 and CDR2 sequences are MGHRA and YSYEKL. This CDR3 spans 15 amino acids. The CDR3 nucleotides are TGCGCCAGCAGCCAAGCTTGGGGGGCCCAAGAGACCCAGTACTTC. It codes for CASSQAWGAQETQYF.

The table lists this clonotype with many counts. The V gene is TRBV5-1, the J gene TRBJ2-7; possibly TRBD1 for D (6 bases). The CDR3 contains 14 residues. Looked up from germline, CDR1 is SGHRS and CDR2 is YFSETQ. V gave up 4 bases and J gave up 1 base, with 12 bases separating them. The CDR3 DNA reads TGCGCCAGCAGCGAGGGGGAACGATCCTACGAGCAGTACTTC. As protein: CASSEGERSYEQYF.

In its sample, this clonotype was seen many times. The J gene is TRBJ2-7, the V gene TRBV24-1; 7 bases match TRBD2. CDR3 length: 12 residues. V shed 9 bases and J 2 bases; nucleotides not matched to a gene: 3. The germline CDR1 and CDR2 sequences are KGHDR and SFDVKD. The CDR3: CATSSGTYEQYF. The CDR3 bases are TGTGCCACCTCTAGCGGAACCTACGAGCAGTACTTC.

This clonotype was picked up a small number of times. CDR3 residues: CATSRDFMGGANTGELFF. The CDR3 bases are TGTGCCACCAGCAGAGATTTTATGGGGGGCGCGAACACCGGGGAGCTGTTTTTT. The gene calls are TRBV15 and TRBJ2-2; D assignment may be TRBD1 or TRBD2 (6 bases each). This CDR3 contains 18 residues. The ends were cut back, 0 bases at V and 0 bases at J, with 14 bases in the middle. In germline, CDR1 is LNHNV, CDR2 YYDKDF (reference sequence).

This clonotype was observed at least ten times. The CDR3 reads CASSSRQLERTDTQYF. The CDR3 DNA follows: TGTGCCAGCAGTTCCCGACAACTAGAGCGCACAGATACGCAGTATTTT. The V call is TRBV6-2 or TRBV6-3, the J call TRBJ2-3; TRBD2 is a possible D gene (5 bases). The CDR3 is 16 residues long. Germline values: CDR1 MNHEY, CDR2 SVGEGT. The V and J ends lost 4 bases and 1 base respectively, with 15 bases between them.

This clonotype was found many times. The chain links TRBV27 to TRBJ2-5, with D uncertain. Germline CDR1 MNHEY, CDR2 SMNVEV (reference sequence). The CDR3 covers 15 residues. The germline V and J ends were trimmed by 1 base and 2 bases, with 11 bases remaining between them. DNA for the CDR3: TGTGCCAGCAGTTTATACCCCTCCAGGCAAGAGACCCAGTACTTC. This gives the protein CASSLYPSRQETQYF.

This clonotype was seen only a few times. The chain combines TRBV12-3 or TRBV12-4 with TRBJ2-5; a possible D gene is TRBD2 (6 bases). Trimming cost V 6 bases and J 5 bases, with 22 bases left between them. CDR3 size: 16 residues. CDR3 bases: TGTGCCAGCAGCCCAGCATCGGGCAGGGCGGGGGAGACCCAGTACTTC. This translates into CASSPASGRAGETQYF.

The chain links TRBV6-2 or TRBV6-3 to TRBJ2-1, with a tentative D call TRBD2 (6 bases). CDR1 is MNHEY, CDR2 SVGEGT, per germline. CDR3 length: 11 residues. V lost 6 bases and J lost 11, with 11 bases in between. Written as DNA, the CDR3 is TGTGCCAGCAGGCCGACTAGGCAGCAGTTCTTC. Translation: CASRPTRQQFF.

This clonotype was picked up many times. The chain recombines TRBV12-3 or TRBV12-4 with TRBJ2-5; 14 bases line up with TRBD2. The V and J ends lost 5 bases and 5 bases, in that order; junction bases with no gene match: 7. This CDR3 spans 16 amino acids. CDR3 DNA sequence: TGTGCCAGCAGTCCCCCGGGACTAGCGGGAGTTGAGACCCAGTACTTC. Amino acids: CASSPPGLAGVETQYF.

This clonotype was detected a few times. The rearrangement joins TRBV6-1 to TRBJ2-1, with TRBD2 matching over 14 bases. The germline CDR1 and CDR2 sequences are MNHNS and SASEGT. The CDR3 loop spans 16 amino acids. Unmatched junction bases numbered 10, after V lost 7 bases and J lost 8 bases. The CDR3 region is CASKVPGLAGVHEQFF. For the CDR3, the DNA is TGTGCCAGCAAAGTACCGGGACTAGCGGGAGTGCATGAGCAGTTCTTC.

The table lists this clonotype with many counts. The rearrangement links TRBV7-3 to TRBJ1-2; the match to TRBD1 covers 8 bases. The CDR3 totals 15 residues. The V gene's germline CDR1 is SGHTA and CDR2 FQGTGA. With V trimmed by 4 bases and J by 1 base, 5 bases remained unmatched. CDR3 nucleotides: TGTGCCAGCAGCTCACAGGGGGGGGTTAACTATGGCTACACCTTC. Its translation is CASSSQGGVNYGYTF.

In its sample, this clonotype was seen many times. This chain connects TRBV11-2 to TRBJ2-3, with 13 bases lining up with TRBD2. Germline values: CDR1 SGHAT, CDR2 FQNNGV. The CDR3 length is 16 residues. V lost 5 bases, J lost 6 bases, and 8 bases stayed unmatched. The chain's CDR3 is CASSDGLAGVMDTQYF. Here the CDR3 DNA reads TGTGCCAGCAGCGACGGACTAGCGGGAGTCATGGATACGCAGTATTTT.

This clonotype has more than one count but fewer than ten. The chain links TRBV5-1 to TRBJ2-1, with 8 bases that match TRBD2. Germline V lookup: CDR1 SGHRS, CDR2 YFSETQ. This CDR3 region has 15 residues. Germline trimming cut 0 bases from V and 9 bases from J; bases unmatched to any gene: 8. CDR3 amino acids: CASSLVTAGVSEQFF. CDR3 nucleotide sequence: TGCGCCAGCAGCTTGGTAACAGCGGGAGTCAGTGAGCAGTTCTTC.

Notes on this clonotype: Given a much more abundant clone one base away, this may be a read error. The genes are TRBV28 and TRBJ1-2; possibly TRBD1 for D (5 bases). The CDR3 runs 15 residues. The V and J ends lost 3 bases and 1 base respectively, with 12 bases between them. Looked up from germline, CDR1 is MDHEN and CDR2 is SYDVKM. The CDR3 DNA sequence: TGTGCCAGCAGTTTGAAAGGGGATGTTAACTATGGCTACACCTTC. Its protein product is CASSLKGDVNYGYTF.

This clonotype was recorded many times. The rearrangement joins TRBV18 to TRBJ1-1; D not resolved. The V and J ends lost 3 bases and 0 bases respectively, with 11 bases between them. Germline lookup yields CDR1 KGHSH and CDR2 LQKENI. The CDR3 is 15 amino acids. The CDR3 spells CASSPPRAMNTEAFF. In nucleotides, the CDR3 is TGTGCCAGCTCACCGCCGCGAGCAATGAACACTGAAGCTTTCTTT.

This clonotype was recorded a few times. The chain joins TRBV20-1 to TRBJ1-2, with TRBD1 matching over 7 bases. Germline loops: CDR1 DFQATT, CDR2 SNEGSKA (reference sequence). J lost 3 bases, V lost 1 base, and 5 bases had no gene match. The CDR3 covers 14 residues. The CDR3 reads CSARVQGGDYGYTF. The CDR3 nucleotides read TGCAGTGCTAGAGTGCAGGGGGGGGACTATGGCTACACCTTC.